This T cell receptor beta chain is from a study of T-cell memory formation after mild COVID-19. Across the study: The TCR clusters were mostly specific to one donor. Study-level points and caveats: Several responding clones turned up in pre-infection memory, indicating that cross-reactive memory may have taken part. Clones that got smaller from day 15 to 85 had even CD4/CD8, while clones growing later tipped toward CD4+.

This clonotype was counted a few times. Its antigen is not identified. The 5'RACE method, run with constant-segment primers, produced TCR alpha and TCR beta cDNA libraries (carrying sample barcodes and UMIs). TCRdb ran MiXCR on the 5' RACE reads and lists one entry per CDR3 protein. In the table there are about 190,000 distinct CDR3 sequences, about 18% of which are singletons. CDR1 SGHRS and CDR2 YFSETQ come from the germline V gene. This CDR3 comprises 14 residues. The V segment lost 0 bases and the J segment 8 bases; nucleotides outside the gene matches: 7. The sequence came from an adult woman who had mild COVID-19 (a few samples of this study predate the infection). Cell type and time point are not known. Specimen: PBMCs or a T cell subset sorted from them (not recorded which). V gene TRBV5-1 combines with J gene TRBJ1-1, with 7 bases fitting TRBD1. This CDR3 is CASSLADRVPEAFF. In DNA form, the CDR3 reads TGCGCCAGCAGCTTGGCTGACAGGGTACCGGAAGCTTTCTTT.